One and the same sample provided the 22 T cell receptor beta chains below, sequenced in a study of blood T cell repertoires in COVID-19. Clones were sequenced by immunoSEQ multiplex PCR, and TCRdb holds only the in-frame ones, with some missing. The data hold about 220,000 clones, with 82% observed a single time. Material for sequencing was peripheral blood. These receptors were obtained from a woman of 80 years or more with COVID-19, enrolled during active disease.

V usage is TRBV5-4 and J usage is TRBJ2-5; a weak D match, TRBD2 (6 bases). The ends were cut back, 2 bases at V and 3 bases at J, with 8 bases in the middle. In germline, CDR1 is SGHNT, CDR2 YYREEE (reference sequence). The CDR3 is made up of 13 amino acids. The CDR3 bases are TGTGCCAGCAGCTTTGGAGGGGAAGAGACCCAGTACTTC. Translation gives CASSFGGEETQYF. The full variable domain, in which reference TRBV5-4 and TRBJ2-5 provide the parts outside the CDR3, is ETGVTQSPTHLIKTRGQQVTLRCSSQSGHNTVSWYQQALGQGPQFIFQYYREEENGRGNFPPRFSGLQFPNYSSELNVNALELDDSALYLCASSFGGEETQYFGPGTRLLVL.

V is TRBV7-3 and J is TRBJ1-6; tentatively, D is TRBD1 (5 bases). The CDR3 is 13 residues long. Germline CDR1 reads SGHTA; CDR2 reads FQGTGA. V was clipped by 4 bases and J by 12 bases, with 13 bases between them. CDR3 sequence reads: CASSSQEGRPLHF. CDR3 DNA: TGTGCCAGCAGCTCACAGGAGGGCCGACCCCTCCACTTT.

This clone was observed a handful of times. The V gene is TRBV6-5, the J gene TRBJ1-1, with D possibly TRBD1 on 6 matching bases. The germline gives CDR1 MNHEY, CDR2 SVGAGI. CDR3 length: 13 residues. Trimming took off 2 bases at V and 13 bases at J, with 17 bases between the two ends. The CDR3 region is CASSYPPGAAFFF. CDR3 DNA sequence: TGTGCCAGCAGTTACCCCCCAGGGGCGGCATTTTTCTTT.

CDR3 region: CASGGSGRSEQFF. The CDR3 nucleotides are TGTGCTAGTGGTGGTAGCGGGAGGAGTGAGCAGTTCTTC. The chain uses TRBV12-5 and TRBJ2-1; 10 bases map to TRBD2. This CDR3 has 13 residues. From germline, CDR1 is LGHNT and CDR2 FRNRAP. The ends lost 5 bases at V and 9 bases at J; junction bases unmatched: 4.

This clone has a single count. V gene TRBV5-1 combines with J gene TRBJ1-5; D possibly corresponds to TRBD1 (6 bases). CDR3 length: 15 amino acids. The germline V and J ends were trimmed by 0 bases and 7 bases, with 14 bases remaining between them. Germline V gene lookup returns CDR1 SGHRS and CDR2 YFSETQ. The CDR3: CASSLEGRGGQPQHF. The CDR3 DNA is TGCGCCAGCAGCTTGGAAGGCAGGGGTGGGCAGCCCCAGCATTTT.

This clone was detected a few times. The chain carries TRBV27 and TRBJ2-2; 8 nucleotides match TRBD2. Germline CDR1 reads MNHEY; CDR2 reads SMNVEV (reference sequence). V gave up 5 bases and J gave up 3 bases; unmatched junction bases: 5. The CDR3 totals 15 residues. The chain's CDR3 is CASSPRGGDTGELFF. DNA for the CDR3: TGTGCCAGCAGTCCCCGGGGGGGGGACACCGGGGAGCTGTTTTTT.

The chain joins TRBV7-9 to TRBJ1-1, with D unclear. V lost 1 base and J 2 bases, leaving 11 bases between the germline ends. The CDR3 runs 15 residues. Germline CDR1 SEHNR, CDR2 FQNEAQ (reference sequence). The CDR3 DNA follows: TGTGCCAGCAGCTTAGTACTGAGTCCCAACACTGAAGCTTTCTTT. Amino acids: CASSLVLSPNTEAFF.

The chain uses TRBV18 and TRBJ2-3; 7 bases align to TRBD2. Germline V gene lookup returns CDR1 KGHSH and CDR2 LQKENI. The CDR3 consists of 15 residues. V lost 0 bases, J lost 3 bases, and 3 bases stayed unmatched. In DNA form, the CDR3 reads TGTGCCAGCTCACCACCTGGCGGGGGTACAGATACGCAGTATTTT. It yields the protein CASSPPGGGTDTQYF.

The V gene is TRBV21-1, the J gene TRBJ2-2; no DNA check was done on the table's D call, TRBD1. TRBV21-1 is shown as a pseudogene. This CDR3 region has 20 residues. The CDR3 sequence: CASSKGRGQGPIANTGELFF. The CDR3 DNA follows: TGTGCCAGCAGCAAAGGGAGGGGACAGGGCCCAATCGCGAACACCGGGGAGCTGTTTTTT.

The CDR3 coding sequence is TGTGCCAGCAGCCCTGGGACAGGGGTTCTGGGGGCCAACGTCCTGACTTTC. Translated, it gives CASSPGTGVLGANVLTF. This chain uses TRBV9 with TRBJ2-6; 10 bases are shared with TRBD1. The CDR3 consists of 17 residues. The J segment lost 4 bases and the V segment lost 4 bases, leaving 8 bases of the junction unmatched. Germline V gene data show CDR1 as SGDLS and CDR2 as YYNGEE.

The rearrangement joins TRBV28 to TRBJ2-1; 7 bases align to TRBD1. There are 15 residues in the CDR3. CDR1 is MDHEN and CDR2 is SYDVKM in the germline V gene. V was pared by 6 bases and J by 6 bases, with 11 bases of the junction left unmatched. The CDR3 loop is CASRTGTAGPNEQFF. In DNA, the CDR3 is TGTGCCAGCAGAACAGGGACAGCTGGCCCCAATGAGCAGTTCTTC.

In nucleotides, the CDR3 is TGTGCCAGCAGTGAAGGCGGGGGGGCCCTCGGTGAGCAGTTCTTC. The encoded protein is CASSEGGGALGEQFF. The V call is TRBV2, the J call TRBJ2-1; 9 bases agree with TRBD2. This CDR3 contains 15 residues. Germline V CDR1 and CDR2: SNHLY, FYNNEI. V gave up 1 base and J gave up 9 bases; unmatched junction bases: 7.

The CDR3 here is CASSSWEGGYTF. The CDR3 bases are TGTGCCAGCAGCTCCTGGGAGGGCGGCTACACCTTC. The genes are TRBV7-2 and TRBJ1-2; D gene uncertain. The CDR3 contains 12 residues. V shed 4 bases and J shed 8 bases, with 11 bases lying between them. Germline V gene data show CDR1 as SGHTA and CDR2 as FQGNSA.

The chain carries TRBV18 and TRBJ2-5; D perhaps matches TRBD2 (6 bases). Germline V gene sequence: CDR1 KGHSH, CDR2 LQKENI. V lost 3 bases and J 4 bases, leaving 12 bases between the germline ends. There are 14 residues in the CDR3. The CDR3 DNA is TGTGCCAGCTCACCCGCGGGACTTGGAGAGACCCAGTACTTC. Translation gives CASSPAGLGETQYF.

Comment on this clone: In the same sample, other DNA sequences code for this CDR3. The chain uses TRBV3-1 (or the pseudogene TRBV3-2) and TRBJ1-1; TRBD1 might be the D (5 bases). The V gene's germline CDR1 is LGHDT and CDR2 YNNKEL (reference sequence). V was clipped by 6 bases and J by 1 base, with 9 bases between them. The CDR3 contains 13 residues. In DNA form, the CDR3 reads TGTGCCAGCAGTCGTGGACAGAACACTGAAGCTTTCTTT. This encodes CASSRGQNTEAFF.

V gene TRBV7-9 combines with J gene TRBJ1-5; 8 bases agree with TRBD1. V lost 5 bases and J lost 6; bases outside the gene matches: 9. This CDR3 is 15 amino acids long. Per the germline V gene, CDR1 is SEHNR and CDR2 is FQNEAQ (reference sequence). The CDR3 is CASSLGTGVSQPQHF. The CDR3 DNA is TGTGCCAGCAGCCTAGGGACAGGCGTGTCTCAGCCCCAGCATTTT.

The rearrangement uses TRBV18 and TRBJ2-1; a possible D gene is TRBD2 (5 bases). Germline V gene lookup returns CDR1 KGHSH and CDR2 LQKENI. This CDR3 spans 15 amino acids. V dropped 3 bases and J dropped 1 base, with 10 bases sitting between them. The CDR3 loop is CASSPLGVSYNEQFF. The CDR3 region has the DNA TGTGCCAGCTCACCGCTCGGGGTTTCCTACAATGAGCAGTTCTTC.

The chain is built from TRBV7-2 and TRBJ2-3, with D uncertain. The CDR3 extends over 14 amino acids. CDR1 and CDR2 (germline): SGHTA, FQGNSA. V lost 5 bases, J lost 0 bases, and 9 bases lay in between. CDR3 bases: TGTGCCAGCAGCCACAGATCTAGCACAGATACGCAGTATTTT. This translates into CASSHRSSTDTQYF.

The chain links TRBV30 to TRBJ1-2; TRBD1 might be the D (6 bases). The CDR3 sequence is 13 residues long. Germline values: CDR1 GTSNPN, CDR2 SVGIG (reference sequence). V lost 0 bases and J lost 7, with 12 bases in between. The CDR3 loop is CAWSVPGAGGYTF. CDR3 DNA sequence: TGTGCCTGGAGTGTACCAGGGGCAGGTGGCTACACCTTC. Filled out from reference TRBV30 and TRBJ1-2, the complete variable domain reads SQTIHQWPATLVQPVGSPLSLECTVEGTSNPNLYWYRQAAGRGLQLLFYSVGIGQISSEVPQNLSASRPQDRQFILSSKKLLLSDSGFYLCAWSVPGAGGYTFGSGTRLTVV.

The chain uses TRBV5-6 and TRBJ1-1; 10 nucleotides agree with TRBD1. The CDR3 has 16 residues. CDR1 and CDR2 (germline): SGHDT, YYEEEE. The ends lost 4 bases at V and 0 bases at J; junction bases unmatched: 6. The CDR3 protein is CASSGTGVALNTEAFF. The DNA for the CDR3 is TGTGCCAGCAGCGGGACAGGGGTGGCTTTGAACACTGAAGCTTTCTTT.

The rearrangement joins TRBV3-1 (or the pseudogene TRBV3-2) to TRBJ2-1; 8 bases are shared with TRBD2. V lost 1 base, J lost 8 bases, and 10 bases stayed unmatched. Germline V gene sequence: CDR1 LGHDT, CDR2 YNNKEL (reference sequence). CDR3 length: 16 amino acids. The CDR3 sequence is CASSQGVGRVTDEQFF. CDR3 nucleotide sequence: TGTGCCAGCAGCCAAGGGGTCGGGAGGGTGACCGATGAGCAGTTCTTC.

This chain connects TRBV9 to TRBJ2-4; D is perhaps TRBD1 (6 bases). In germline, CDR1 is SGDLS, CDR2 YYNGEE. The length of the CDR3 is 14 residues. V was trimmed by 0 bases and J by 8 bases, leaving 12 bases between them. The DNA of the CDR3 is TGTGCCAGCAGCGTAGCGGTCAGGGGCGACATTCAGTACTTC. Translating it yields CASSVAVRGDIQYF.